The entry that follows covers one T cell receptor beta chain sequence. Trimming took off 1 base at V and 5 bases at J, with 15 bases between the two ends. Germline CDR1 SGHVS, CDR2 FQNEAQ. The CDR3 is made up of 16 amino acids. Methods used by the authors: How many nucleated cells were present was estimated from reference gene primer amplification. Method: immunoSEQ multiplex PCR; TCRdb's copy keeps in-frame clones and lacks some. V and J calls and clone size follow that table, whereas D and trimming were derived from the DNA. Of under 20,000 clones in the sample, roughly 90% were seen once. The data are from a study of blood T cell repertoires in COVID-19. As for the study in general: Donors in the United States, Italy and Spain gave samples during acute or convalescent COVID-19. The analysed material was cDNA or gDNA that came from T cells, B-cell-depleted T cells, or PBMCs.

The rearrangement links TRBV7-8 to TRBJ2-4; a weak D match, TRBD2 (6 bases). Sequencing was performed on peripheral blood. This clonotype was sampled from a human donor in a cohort sampled during active COVID-19. The donor label of this sample is uncertain. The CDR3: CASSLGFGGPENIQYF. CDR3 sequence (DNA): TGTGCCAGCAGCTTAGGTTTTGGAGGGCCAGAAAACATTCAGTACTTC.